This paragraph reports one T cell receptor beta chain. No cognate antigen has been identified for it. There are no base qualities to consult, and no much larger clone falls within one base. This specimen comes from a study of shared clonotypes between healthy human individuals (dated by TCRdb to the early 2020s). About the investigation overall: The cohort included three men and a couple of women between 18 and 49 years of age. For each donor, CD4 naive and CD4 memory were each run on three plates, CD8 naive on two plates, and CD8 memory on one plate. To estimate repertoire size and how much clonotype sharing occurs between individuals, the study deeply sequenced the blood TCR repertoires of about five healthy adults. To increase sequencing depth and limit assay-specific biases, different laboratories used diverse techniques to prepare libraries and sequence TCR repertoires. Per donor, leukapheresis produced somewhere between about 0.94 and 10 billion PBMCs.

Including cysteine and phenylalanine, the CDR3 has 15 amino acids. The read is trimmed to its CDR3 DNA, 45 bases read in frame from base 1. Trimming accounts for 5 bases at V and 4 bases at J, while the number of junction bases matched to no gene is 8. Based on the germline V gene, the CDR1 and CDR2 sequences are SGHTA and FQGNSA. The donors were healthy, HIV-negative adults who had no recently reported acute infections or vaccinations. Every donor was a Caucasian adult residing in Nashville, Tennessee, USA. CD4+ T cells were enriched by magnetic negative selection; naive cells were then positively selected on CD45RA, and the negative fraction formed the memory subset. Blood was collected by leukapheresis, and PBMCs were isolated by Ficoll-Histopaque density gradient centrifugation and then cryopreserved in liquid nitrogen vapor phase. Analytical flow cytometry was used to check the purity and quantity of each magnetically sorted T cell population. Each sorted fraction had its genomic DNA isolated and then quantified by UV absorbance on a Nanodrop 2000c.

The paper's findings and limits, for the study overall: Because the study included a small number of donors, the genetic and exposure-history diversity represented was limited. Estimated clonotype richness was generally larger for naive than for memory subsets. Pairwise subsampling indicated that sequencing depth was expected to affect the degree of clonotype sharing among donors. Sampling was restricted to blood, and TCR repertoires in tissues likely differ from the TCR repertoires found in blood. Across a few donors, about 5.2% of naive CD4, approximately 3.6% of naive CD8, about 2% of memory CD4, and 0.4% of memory CD8 clonotypes were shared. Even with the large sequencing depth, rarefaction of the sorted-subset datasets indicated that sequencing was incomplete. Compared with non-shared clonotypes, clonotypes shared by all four sorted-subset donors had higher generation probabilities.

Using the deep immunoSEQ assay, TCR CDR3 regions were amplified from genomic DNA by multiplex PCR. Extracted genomic DNA from each cell subset was spread evenly across all wells of several immunoSEQ 96-well plates, with each plate serving as a replicate. For sorted subsets, approximately 0.2 ug of genomic DNA, equivalent to some 30,000 T cell genomes, went into each replicate PCR. The purified libraries were quantified using a Qubit 3.0 fluorometer, sized with a Bioanalyzer 2100, and then quantified again using the KAPA Library Quantification kit. Each immunoSEQ 96-well plate was sequenced on its own single-read 150-cycle Illumina NextSeq 550 flow cell. The study's processing was this. Because the immunoSEQ output included only junctional sequences and no quality scores, the filtering could not be the same as the filtering used for full-length reads. To assign V/J genes and CDR3, sequences were annotated using PyIR, a Python wrapper for IgBLAST v1.9, with IMGT germline references. Any read was removed if the V/J assignment was weak (E-value above 1e-6), the CDR3 was missing, or the read contained stop codons, out-of-frame junctions, or ambiguous translated residues. A V3J clonotype was defined by an identical inferred V gene, J gene, and CDR3 amino acid sequence. Percentage overlap between repertoires was calculated by dividing the number of shared unique clonotypes by the size of the smaller repertoire. Richness of each repertoire was evaluated using RTK rarefaction, the Chao1 estimator, and Recon v2.1 estimates of unobserved clonotypes. Generation probabilities for all TCRbeta clonotypes obtained by the gDNA method from a handful of donors were computed using OLGA. The immuneACCESS repertoire file appears here via TCRdb, limited to in-frame rearrangements. These files lack a portion of the clones; in checked studies, under half of the deficit traces to unresolved V genes, and the cause of the others is not known. That table is the source of V, J and clone size, and D and trimming were worked out from the DNA. The sample table contains 2 million to 2.5 million clones; only one count was recorded for approximately 95% of them. The top ten constitute under 0.45% of the sample.

Sequencing was carried out using naive CD4+ T cells from PBMCs. According to the study, the label for this sample's cell subset or site signals: CD45RA+ positively selected. The receptor's source is a man aged 18 to 29 in good health. Some clones in this sample may be carry-over from other donors' samples. This receptor chain uses TRBV7-2 and TRBJ1-1, with 9 junctional bases fitting TRBD1. This receptor has the CDR3 CASSTRTGAITEAFF. The DNA reads TGTGCCAGCAGCACCCGGACAGGGGCGATCACTGAAGCTTTCTTT.